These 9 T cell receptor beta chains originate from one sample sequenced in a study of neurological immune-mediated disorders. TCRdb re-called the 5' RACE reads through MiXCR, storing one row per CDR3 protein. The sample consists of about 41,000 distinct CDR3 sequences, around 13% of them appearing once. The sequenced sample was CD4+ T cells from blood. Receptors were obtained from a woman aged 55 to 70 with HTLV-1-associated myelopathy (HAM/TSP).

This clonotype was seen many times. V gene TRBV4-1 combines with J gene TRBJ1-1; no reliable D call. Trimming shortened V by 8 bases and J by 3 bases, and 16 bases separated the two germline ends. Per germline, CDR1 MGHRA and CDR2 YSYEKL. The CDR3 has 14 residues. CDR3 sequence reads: CASAQWDRDTEAFF. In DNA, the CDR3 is TGCGCCAGCGCCCAGTGGGATCGCGACACTGAAGCTTTCTTT.

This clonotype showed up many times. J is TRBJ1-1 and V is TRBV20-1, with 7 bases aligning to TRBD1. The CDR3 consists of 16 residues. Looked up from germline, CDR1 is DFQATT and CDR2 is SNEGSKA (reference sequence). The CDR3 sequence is CRALNRGFNWNTEAFF. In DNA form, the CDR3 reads TGCAGGGCCCTAAACAGGGGCTTTAATTGGAACACTGAAGCTTTCTTT.

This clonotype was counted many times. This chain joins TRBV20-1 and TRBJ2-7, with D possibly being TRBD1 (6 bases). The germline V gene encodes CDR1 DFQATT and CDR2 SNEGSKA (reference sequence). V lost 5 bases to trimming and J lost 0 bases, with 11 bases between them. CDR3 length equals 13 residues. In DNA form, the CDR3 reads TGCAGTGCTCGTGACAGGCCCTCCTACGAGCAGTACTTC. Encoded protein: CSARDRPSYEQYF.

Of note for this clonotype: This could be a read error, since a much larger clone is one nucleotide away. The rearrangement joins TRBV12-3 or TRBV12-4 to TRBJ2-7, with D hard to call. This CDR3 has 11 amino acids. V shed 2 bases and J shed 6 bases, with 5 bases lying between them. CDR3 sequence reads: CASSLYCEQYF. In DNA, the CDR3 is TGTGCCAGCAGTTTATACTGCGAGCAGTACTTC.

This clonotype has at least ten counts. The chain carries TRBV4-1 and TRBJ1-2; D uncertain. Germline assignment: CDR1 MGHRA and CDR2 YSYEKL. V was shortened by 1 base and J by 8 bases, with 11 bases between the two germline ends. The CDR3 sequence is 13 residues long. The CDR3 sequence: CASSQGGILGYTF. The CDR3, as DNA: TGCGCCAGCAGCCAAGGAGGCATCTTGGGCTACACCTTC.

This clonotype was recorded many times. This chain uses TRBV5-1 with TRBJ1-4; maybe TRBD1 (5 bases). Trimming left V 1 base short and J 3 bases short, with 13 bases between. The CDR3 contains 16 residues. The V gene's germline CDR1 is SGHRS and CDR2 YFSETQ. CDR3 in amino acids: CASSLQGLVPNEKLFF. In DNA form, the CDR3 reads TGCGCCAGCAGCTTGCAGGGTCTAGTGCCTAATGAAAAACTGTTTTTT.

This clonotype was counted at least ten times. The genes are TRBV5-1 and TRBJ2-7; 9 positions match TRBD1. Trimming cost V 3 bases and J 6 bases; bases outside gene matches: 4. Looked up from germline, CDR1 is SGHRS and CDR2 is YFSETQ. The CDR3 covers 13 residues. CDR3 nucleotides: TGCGCCAGCAGCTACAGGGGGCTAAGCGAGCAGTACTTC. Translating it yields CASSYRGLSEQYF.

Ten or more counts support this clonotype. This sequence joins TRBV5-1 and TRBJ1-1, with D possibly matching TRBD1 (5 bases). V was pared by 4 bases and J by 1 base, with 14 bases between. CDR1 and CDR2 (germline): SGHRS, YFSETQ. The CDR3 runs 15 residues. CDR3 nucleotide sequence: TGCGCCAGCAGCAACCAGGTGAGGGGGAACACTGAAGCTTTCTTT. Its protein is CASSNQVRGNTEAFF.

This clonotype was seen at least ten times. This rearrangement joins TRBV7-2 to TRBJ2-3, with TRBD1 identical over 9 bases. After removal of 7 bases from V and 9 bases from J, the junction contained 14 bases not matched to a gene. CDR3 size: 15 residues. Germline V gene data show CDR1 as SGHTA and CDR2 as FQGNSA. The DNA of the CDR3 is TGTGCCAGCACCTTCAGCCCGGGACAGGGTCGCACGCAGTATTTT. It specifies CASTFSPGQGRTQYF.